Below, 25 T cell receptor beta chains from the same sample are listed, as sequenced in a study of cytomegalovirus exposure and HLA in healthy donors. The PCR employed 60 Vbeta primers together with 13 Jbeta primers. TCRdb's copy holds only in-frame clones and misses some; the assay was immunoSEQ multiplex PCR. This sample carries some 90,000 clones, roughly 81% of them seen once, and the ten largest clones take roughly 1.5%. Source material: PBMCs. Source of these receptors: a man aged 35 to 55 in good health and CMV-seronegative.

The CDR3, as DNA: TGTGCCAGCTCACAACCGGGACAGGGGATTTTTGAAAAACTGTTTTTT. This translates into CASSQPGQGIFEKLFF. The chain has TRBV18 and TRBJ1-4; 10 bases match TRBD1. Germline V gene data show CDR1 as KGHSH and CDR2 as LQKENI. V dropped 4 bases and J dropped 7; count of bases not matched to a gene: 9. The CDR3 consists of 16 residues. The full variable domain, its missing parts supplied by reference TRBV18 and TRBJ1-4, is NAGVMQNPRHLVRRRGQEARLRCSPMKGHSHVYWYRQLPEEGLKFMVYLQKENIIDESGMPKERFSAEFPKEGPSILRIQQVVRGDSAAYFCASSQPGQGIFEKLFFGSGTQLSVL.

This clone was detected only a few times. The chain joins TRBV18 to TRBJ2-7, with TRBD1 matching 9 bases. The CDR3 is 15 amino acids. Germline CDR1 and CDR2: KGHSH and LQKENI. With 2 bases clipped from V and 1 base from J, the junction kept 3 bases outside the gene matches. Written as DNA, the CDR3 is TGTGCCAGCTCACCAGGGGACAGGGTTTCCTACGAGCAGTACTTC. The encoded protein is CASSPGDRVSYEQYF.

The gene calls are TRBV30 and TRBJ1-6; TRBD1 matches at 9 bases. Germline CDR1 is GTSNPN and CDR2 is SVGIG (reference sequence). The CDR3 loop spans 15 amino acids. The trim removed 1 base at V and 10 bases at J, leaving 8 bases unmatched. The CDR3 nucleotides are TGTGCCTGGAGTGAACTGGACAGGGGTGAATCACCCCTCCACTTT. It specifies CAWSELDRGESPLHF.

The genes are TRBV5-6 and TRBJ2-7; D is perhaps TRBD1 (6 bases). The V gene lost 3 bases and the J gene lost 3 bases, with 22 bases spanning the gap. The CDR3 sequence is 17 residues long. Germline V gives CDR1 SGHDT, CDR2 YYEEEE. Here the CDR3 DNA reads TGTGCCAGCAGCTCCACTACCTATTTCGTAGGGGGCTACGAGCAGTACTTC. Its translation: CASSSTTYFVGGYEQYF.

The V gene is TRBV6-5, the J gene TRBJ2-7, with D possibly matching TRBD1 (6 bases). The CDR3 covers 13 residues. V was clipped by 6 bases and J by 3 bases, with 12 bases between them. The germline V gene encodes CDR1 MNHEY and CDR2 SVGAGI. The CDR3, as DNA: TGTGCCAGCAGCTCACAGGGCGTCTACGAGCAGTACTTC. Translation gives CASSSQGVYEQYF.

This clone was counted between two and nine times. The chain has TRBV5-4 and TRBJ2-6; TRBD2 matches 8 bases. The J segment lost 0 bases and the V segment lost 4 bases, leaving 0 bases of the junction unmatched. The length of the CDR3 is 15 residues. The germline V gene encodes CDR1 SGHNT and CDR2 YYREEE (reference sequence). The DNA of the CDR3 is TGTGCCAGCAGCGGGACTAGCTCTGGGGCCAACGTCCTGACTTTC. Residues: CASSGTSSGANVLTF.

In its sample, this clone was seen a few times. The rearrangement links TRBV7-2 to TRBJ2-5; 11 nucleotides line up with TRBD2. The J segment lost 4 bases and the V segment lost 5 bases, leaving 12 bases of the junction unmatched. Per germline, CDR1 SGHTA and CDR2 FQGNSA. The CDR3 is 17 residues long. The CDR3 nucleotides are TGTGCCAGCAGCCGACTCTTTATAGCGGGGGGGCCAGAGACCCAGTACTTC. Translating gives CASSRLFIAGGPETQYF. Based on the CDR3 plus reference TRBV7-2 and TRBJ2-5, the full variable domain is GAGVSQSPSNKVTEKGKDVELRCDPISGHTALYWYRQSLGQGLEFLIYFQGNSAPDKSGLPSDRFSAERTGGSVSTLTIQRTQQEDSAVYLCASSRLFIAGGPETQYFGPGTRLLVL.

The count of this clone is one. This rearrangement joins TRBV4-3 to TRBJ2-3, with D possibly being TRBD2 (5 bases). CDR1 is LGHNA, CDR2 YSLEER, per germline. The V end lost 4 bases, the J end lost 0 bases, and 11 bases lay between the germline ends. There are 15 residues in the CDR3. CDR3 region: CASSLEGTSTDTQYF. CDR3 sequence (DNA): TGCGCCAGCAGCCTCGAGGGAACTAGCACAGATACGCAGTATTTT.

The chain is built from TRBV6-1 and TRBJ2-7; maybe TRBD1 (6 bases). The V end lost 6 bases, the J end lost 3 bases, and 18 bases lay between the germline ends. The CDR3 has 15 residues. CDR1 and CDR2 from the germline V gene are MNHNS and SASEGT. The CDR3 spells CASSESVLQGYEQYF. CDR3 nucleotides: TGTGCCAGCAGCGAGAGTGTCCTACAGGGCTACGAGCAGTACTTC.

Only one count was recorded for this clone. The rearrangement joins TRBV6-5 to TRBJ2-2; a weak D match, TRBD1 (7 bases). The V and J ends lost 7 bases and 8 bases respectively, with 20 bases between them. This CDR3 has 15 residues. Germline values: CDR1 MNHEY, CDR2 SVGAGI. This chain's CDR3 is CASIRETGIVGELFF. The CDR3 DNA follows: TGTGCCAGCATCCGGGAGACAGGGATTGTTGGGGAGCTGTTTTTT.

This clone has only one observation. V and J are TRBV11-1 and TRBJ1-1; D may be TRBD1 (5 bases). Between the trimmed V and J ends, which lost 1 base and 3 bases, there was a span of 6 bases. This CDR3 has 13 residues. Germline CDR1 SGHAT, CDR2 FQDESV (reference sequence). The CDR3 DNA follows: TGTGCCAGCAGCTTAGGGGGGGACACTGAAGCTTTCTTT. It encodes CASSLGGDTEAFF.

The rearrangement uses TRBV7-6 and TRBJ2-7, with a tentative D call TRBD2 (5 bases). This CDR3 has 14 amino acids. The germline CDR1 and CDR2 sequences are SGHVS and FNYEAQ. V was pared by 5 bases and J by 3 bases, with 14 bases between. The CDR3 spells CASSPGIRDYEQYF. CDR3 sequence (DNA): TGTGCCAGCAGCCCTGGTATCCGGGACTACGAGCAGTACTTC. Looking up the rest from reference TRBV7-6 and TRBJ2-7 gives the full variable domain: GAGVSQSPRYKVTKRGQDVALRCDPISGHVSLYWYRQALGQGPEFLTYFNYEAQQDKSGLPNDRFSAERPEGSISTLTIQRTEQRDSAMYRCASSPGIRDYEQYFGPGTRLTVT.

The chain links TRBV11-2 to TRBJ1-2; D uncertain. The CDR3 has 13 amino acids. The V gene's germline CDR1 is SGHAT and CDR2 FQNNGV. V lost 5 bases to trimming and J lost 5 bases, with 12 bases between them. CDR3 residues: CASSTNRRYGYTF. The CDR3 region has the DNA TGTGCCAGCAGCACTAACCGACGGTATGGCTACACCTTC. Variable domain in full (rest from reference TRBV11-2 and TRBJ1-2): EAGVAQSPRYKIIEKRQSVAFWCNPISGHATLYWYQQILGQGPKLLIQFQNNGVVDDSQLPKDRFSAERLKGVDSTLKIQPAKLEDSAVYLCASSTNRRYGYTFGSGTRLTVV.

The chain has TRBV6-5 and TRBJ1-2, with 7 bases aligning to TRBD1. CDR1 and CDR2 (germline): MNHEY, SVGAGI. V lost 5 bases, J lost 6 bases, and 9 bases stayed unmatched. The CDR3 length is 14 residues. The CDR3 sequence: CASSLRQGANGYTF. The CDR3 DNA follows: TGTGCCAGCAGTCTCCGACAGGGCGCGAATGGCTACACCTTC.

J is TRBJ2-3 and V is TRBV7-9, with TRBD1 matching 7 bases. Germline CDR1 reads SEHNR; CDR2 reads FQNEAQ (reference sequence). J was trimmed by 4 bases and V by 7 bases; bases with no gene match: 8. The CDR3 runs 14 residues. CDR3 sequence (DNA): TGTGCCAGCACGGAACAGGGGAGCCCAGATACGCAGTATTTT. Translation gives CASTEQGSPDTQYF.

The chain uses TRBV5-8 and TRBJ1-1; 7 bases are shared with TRBD1. The length of the CDR3 is 12 residues. After removal of 6 bases from V and 11 bases from J, the junction contained 10 bases not matched to a gene. From germline, CDR1 is SGHTS and CDR2 YDEGEE. The CDR3 region is CASIRDRAVAFF. The CDR3 DNA follows: TGTGCCAGCATTAGAGACAGGGCCGTCGCTTTCTTT. The full variable domain, its missing parts supplied by reference TRBV5-8 and TRBJ1-1, is EAGVTQSPTHLIKTRGQQATLRCSPISGHTSVYWYQQALGLGLQFLLWYDEGEERNRGNFPPRFSGRQFPNYSSELNVNALELEDSALYLCASIRDRAVAFFGQGTRLTVV.

This sequence joins TRBV6-5 and TRBJ1-4, with no clear D. Per the germline V gene, CDR1 is MNHEY and CDR2 is SVGAGI. This CDR3 spans 13 amino acids. V lost 3 bases, J lost 5 bases, and 7 bases lay in between. CDR3 in amino acids: CASSYGVNEKLFF. The CDR3, as DNA: TGTGCCAGCAGTTATGGAGTAAATGAAAAACTGTTTTTT.

CDR3 DNA sequence: TGTGCCAGCAGCCCCTCTCGGACTGAAGCTTTCTTT. This translates into CASSPSRTEAFF. V usage is TRBV7-9 and J usage is TRBJ1-1; no reliable D call. Germline V gene lookup returns CDR1 SEHNR and CDR2 FQNEAQ (reference sequence). The CDR3 length is 12 residues. Trimming took off 5 bases at V and 5 bases at J, with 9 bases between the two ends.

This clone has just a few counts. The J gene is TRBJ1-4, the V gene TRBV28; TRBD1 agrees at 9 bases. Germline CDR1 reads MDHEN; CDR2 reads SYDVKM. The CDR3 contains 16 residues. The V segment lost 2 bases and the J segment 3 bases; nucleotides outside the gene matches: 4. The CDR3 loop reads CASSLPGQGSNEKLFF. The CDR3 coding sequence is TGTGCCAGCAGTTTACCCGGACAGGGGTCTAATGAAAAACTGTTTTTT.

The genes are TRBV9 and TRBJ1-3, with TRBD1 as a possible D gene (6 bases). CDR1 and CDR2 (germline): SGDLS, YYNGEE. The CDR3 is 16 amino acids. The V and J ends lost 4 bases and 0 bases respectively, with 14 bases between them. CDR3 loop: CASSTGQTGSGNTIYF. The CDR3 DNA sequence: TGTGCCAGCAGCACCGGACAGACCGGCTCTGGAAACACCATATATTTT.

This clone was seen only once. The gene calls are TRBV11-3 and TRBJ2-3; 8 nucleotides match TRBD2. Losses at the gene ends were 4 bases for V and 9 bases for J; bases not matched to a gene: 6. Germline assignment: CDR1 SGHNT and CDR2 YENEEA. The CDR3 runs to 13 residues. Here the CDR3 reads CASSSTSAETQYF. For the CDR3, the DNA is TGTGCCAGCAGCTCGACTAGCGCGGAGACGCAGTATTTT.

This chain connects TRBV7-2 to TRBJ2-3; TRBD2 matches 7 bases. The CDR3 consists of 15 residues. V lost 0 bases and J lost 6; bases outside the gene matches: 6. In germline, CDR1 is SGHTA, CDR2 FQGNSA. The CDR3 reads CASSLALREGDTQYF. The DNA for the CDR3 is TGTGCCAGCAGCTTAGCTCTCAGGGAGGGGGATACGCAGTATTTT.

The chain has TRBV7-2 and TRBJ2-7; D possibly corresponds to TRBD2 (7 bases). The CDR3 totals 14 residues. Germline CDR1 SGHTA, CDR2 FQGNSA. The germline V and J ends were trimmed by 5 bases and 4 bases, with 15 bases remaining between them. CDR3 bases: TGTGCCAGCAGCCATCCTGGGGGGGCTTACGAGCAGTACTTC. Protein sequence: CASSHPGGAYEQYF.

This clone appeared a single time. This chain connects TRBV9 to TRBJ1-5, with TRBD1 identical over 7 bases. Germline V CDR1 and CDR2: SGDLS, YYNGEE. The CDR3 consists of 15 residues. Germline trimming cut 4 bases from V and 0 bases from J; bases unmatched to any gene: 4. The chain's CDR3 is CASSRGQNSNQPQHF. Written as DNA, the CDR3 is TGTGCCAGCAGCCGGGGACAGAATAGCAATCAGCCCCAGCATTTT.

V and J are TRBV6-1 and TRBJ1-5; the match to TRBD1 covers 9 bases. The CDR3 is 14 residues long. CDR1 and CDR2 from the germline V gene are MNHNS and SASEGT. V trimming: 6 bases; J trimming: 7 bases; junction bases outside the gene matches: 7. As DNA, the CDR3 is TGTGCCAGCAGCCGGACAGGGGTCTGGCAGCCCCAGCATTTT. Translating it yields CASSRTGVWQPQHF.